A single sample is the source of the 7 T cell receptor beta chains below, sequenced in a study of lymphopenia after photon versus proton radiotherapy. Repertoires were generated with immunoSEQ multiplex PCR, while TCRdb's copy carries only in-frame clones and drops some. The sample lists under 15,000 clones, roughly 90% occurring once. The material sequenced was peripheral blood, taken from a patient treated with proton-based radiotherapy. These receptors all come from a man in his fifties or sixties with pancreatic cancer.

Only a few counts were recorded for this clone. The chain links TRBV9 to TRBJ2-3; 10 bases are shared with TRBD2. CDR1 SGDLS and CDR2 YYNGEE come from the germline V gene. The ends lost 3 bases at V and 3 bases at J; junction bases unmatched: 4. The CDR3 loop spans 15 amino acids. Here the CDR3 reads CASSAAGGSTDTQYF. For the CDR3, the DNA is TGTGCCAGCAGCGCAGCGGGAGGGTCGACAGATACGCAGTATTTT. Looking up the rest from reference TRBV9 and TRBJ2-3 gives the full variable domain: DSGVTQTPKHLITATGQRVTLRCSPRSGDLSVYWYQQSLDQGLQFLIQYYNGEERAKGNILERFSAQQFPDLHSELNLSSLELGDSALYFCASSAAGGSTDTQYFGPGTRLTVL.

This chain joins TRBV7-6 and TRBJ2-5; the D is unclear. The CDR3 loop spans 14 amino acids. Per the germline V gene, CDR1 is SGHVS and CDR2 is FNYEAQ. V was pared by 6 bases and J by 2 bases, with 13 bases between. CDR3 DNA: TGTGCCAGCAGTTGGGGTGGGTATCAAGAGACCCAGTACTTC. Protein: CASSWGGYQETQYF.

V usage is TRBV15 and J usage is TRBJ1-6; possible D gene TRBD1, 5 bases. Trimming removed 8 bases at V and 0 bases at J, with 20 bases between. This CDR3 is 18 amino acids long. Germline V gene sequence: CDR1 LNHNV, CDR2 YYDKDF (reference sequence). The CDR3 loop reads CATGKTEGIPSYNSPLHF. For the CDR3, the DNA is TGTGCCACCGGGAAGACAGAGGGAATCCCCTCCTATAATTCACCCCTCCACTTT.

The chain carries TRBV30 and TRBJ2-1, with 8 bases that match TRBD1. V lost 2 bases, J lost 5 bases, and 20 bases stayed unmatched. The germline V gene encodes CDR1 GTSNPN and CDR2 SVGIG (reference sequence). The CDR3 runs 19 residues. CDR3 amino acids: CAWSLPRGIDRGKDNEQFF. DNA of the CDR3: TGTGCCTGGAGTCTACCCCGGGGGATTGACAGGGGAAAGGACAATGAGCAGTTCTTC.

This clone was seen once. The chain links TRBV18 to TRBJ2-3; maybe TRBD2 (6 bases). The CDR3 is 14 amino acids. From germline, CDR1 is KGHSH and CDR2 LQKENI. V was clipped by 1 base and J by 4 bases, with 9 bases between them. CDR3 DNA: TGTGCCAGCTCACCACGGGGGGACGCAGATACGCAGTATTTT. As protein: CASSPRGDADTQYF.

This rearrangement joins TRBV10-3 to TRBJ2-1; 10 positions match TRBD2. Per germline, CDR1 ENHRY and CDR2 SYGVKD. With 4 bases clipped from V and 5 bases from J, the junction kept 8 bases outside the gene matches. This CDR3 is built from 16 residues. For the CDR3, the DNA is TGTGCCATCAGTGGGGTCCATGGACTAGCGGACAATGAGCAGTTCTTC. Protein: CAISGVHGLADNEQFF.

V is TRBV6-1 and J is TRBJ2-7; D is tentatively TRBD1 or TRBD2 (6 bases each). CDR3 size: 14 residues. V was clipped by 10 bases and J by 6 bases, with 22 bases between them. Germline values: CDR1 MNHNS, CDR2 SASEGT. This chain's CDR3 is CATEGGTSFAEQYF. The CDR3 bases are TGTGCCACCGAGGGCGGGACAAGTTTCGCCGAGCAGTACTTC.